The clone carrying this TCR beta chain was found a few times. These data originate in a study of T cells after yellow fever vaccination. The CDR3 has 13 amino acids. In germline, CDR1 is MNHNY, CDR2 SVGAGI (reference sequence). Trimming removed 2 bases at V and 8 bases at J, with 12 bases between. TCRdb recomputed calls from the 5' RACE reads with MiXCR, one row per CDR3 protein. The repertoire has over 65,000 distinct CDR3 sequences, about an eighth of them found once; the top ten carry about 22%. This receptor was taken from a man between 18 and 35 years old who received the YFV17D yellow fever vaccine. This chain uses TRBV6-6 with TRBJ1-2; unclear D gene. Sequencing used CD8+ T cells not binding an NS4B(214-222) dextramer, sorted from PBMCs, obtained roughly 20 days after the first yellow fever vaccination. Written as DNA, the CDR3 is TGTGCCAGCAGTTACAGAGTCACTGAGGGCTACACCTTC. It specifies CASSYRVTEGYTF.